The clone carrying this TCR beta chain was observed a handful of times. Antigen: not known. This specimen comes from a study of OX40 agonist ivuxolimab in advanced cancers. For the study at large: Under the entry rules, prior anti-PD-1, anti-PD-L1 or anti-CTLA-4 therapy was allowed, and approximately 40% had some.

Sequenced by immunoSEQ multiplex PCR; TCRdb stores in-frame clones only, minus some. The repertoire includes 85,000 to 120,000 clones, 90% of them detected once, and 0.45% to 0.5% sits in the top ten. Broader study findings: The average count of expanded clones was higher among CD8+ T cells than among CD4+. Both blood CD4+ and CD8+ T cells showed clonal growth by week 6 at 0.1 to 3.0 mg/kg.

This CDR3 contains 14 residues. V was pared by 1 base and J by 1 base, with 6 bases between. Looked up from germline, CDR1 is SGDLS and CDR2 is YYNGEE. The sequenced sample was CD4+ or CD8+ T cells sorted from blood, obtained in a trial of the OX40 agonist ivuxolimab. The chain employs TRBV9 and TRBJ1-5; D uncertain. The TCR sequence derives from an adult with an advanced solid tumor such as melanoma, head and neck, liver or kidney cancer. The DNA for the CDR3 is TGTGCCAGCAGCGTACATGGAAGCAATCAGCCCCAGCATTTT. As protein: CASSVHGSNQPQHF.